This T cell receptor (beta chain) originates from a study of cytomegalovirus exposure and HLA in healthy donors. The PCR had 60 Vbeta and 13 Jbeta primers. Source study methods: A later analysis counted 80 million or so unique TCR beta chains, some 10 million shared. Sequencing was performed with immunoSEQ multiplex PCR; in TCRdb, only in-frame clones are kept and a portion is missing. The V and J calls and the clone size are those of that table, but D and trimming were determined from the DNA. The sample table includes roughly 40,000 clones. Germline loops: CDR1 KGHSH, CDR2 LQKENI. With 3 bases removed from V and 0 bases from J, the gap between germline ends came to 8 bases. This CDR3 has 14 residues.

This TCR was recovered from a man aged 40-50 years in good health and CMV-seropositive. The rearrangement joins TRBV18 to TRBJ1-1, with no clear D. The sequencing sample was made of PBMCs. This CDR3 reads CASSPRGLNTEAFF. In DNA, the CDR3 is TGTGCCAGCTCACCGAGAGGGTTGAACACTGAAGCTTTCTTT.